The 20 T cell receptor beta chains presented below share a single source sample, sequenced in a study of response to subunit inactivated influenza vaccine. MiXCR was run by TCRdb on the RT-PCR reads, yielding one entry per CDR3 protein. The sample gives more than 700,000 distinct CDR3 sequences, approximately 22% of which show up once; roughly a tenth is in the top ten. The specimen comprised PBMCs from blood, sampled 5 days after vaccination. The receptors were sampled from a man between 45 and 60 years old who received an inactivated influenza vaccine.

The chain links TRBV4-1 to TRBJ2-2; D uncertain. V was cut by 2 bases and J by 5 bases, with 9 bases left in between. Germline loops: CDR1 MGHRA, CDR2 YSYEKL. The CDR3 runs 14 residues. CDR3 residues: CASSQSPRTGELFF. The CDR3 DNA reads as TGCGCCAGCAGCCAATCCCCCCGGACCGGGGAGCTGTTTTTT.

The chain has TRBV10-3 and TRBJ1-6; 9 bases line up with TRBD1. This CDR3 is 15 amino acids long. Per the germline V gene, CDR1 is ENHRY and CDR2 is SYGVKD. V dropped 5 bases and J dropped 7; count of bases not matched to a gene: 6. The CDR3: CAISKGGQGNSPLHF. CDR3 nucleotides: TGTGCCATCAGTAAGGGGGGACAGGGAAATTCACCCCTCCACTTT.

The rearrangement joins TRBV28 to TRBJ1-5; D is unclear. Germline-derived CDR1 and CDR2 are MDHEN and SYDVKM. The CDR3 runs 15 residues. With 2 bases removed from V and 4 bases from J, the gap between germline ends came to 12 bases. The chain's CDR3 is CASSLEGVKNQPQHF. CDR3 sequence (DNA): TGTGCCAGCAGTTTAGAGGGAGTGAAGAATCAGCCCCAGCATTTT.

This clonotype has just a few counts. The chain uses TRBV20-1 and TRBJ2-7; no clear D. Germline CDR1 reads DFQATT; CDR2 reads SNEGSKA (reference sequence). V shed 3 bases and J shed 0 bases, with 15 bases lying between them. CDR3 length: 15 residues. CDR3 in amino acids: CSARFSRPFSYEQYF. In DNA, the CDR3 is TGCAGTGCTAGGTTCAGCCGTCCTTTCTCCTACGAGCAGTACTTC.

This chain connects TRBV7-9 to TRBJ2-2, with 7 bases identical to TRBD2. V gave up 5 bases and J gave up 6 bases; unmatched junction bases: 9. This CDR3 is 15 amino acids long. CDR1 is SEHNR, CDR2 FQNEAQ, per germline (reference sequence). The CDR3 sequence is CASSPIQGGAGELFF. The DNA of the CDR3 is TGTGCCAGCAGCCCTATCCAGGGAGGGGCCGGGGAGCTGTTTTTT.

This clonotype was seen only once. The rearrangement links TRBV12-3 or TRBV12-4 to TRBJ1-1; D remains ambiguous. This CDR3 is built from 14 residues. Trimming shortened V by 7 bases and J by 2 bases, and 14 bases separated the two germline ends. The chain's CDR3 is CASKWISGNTEAFF. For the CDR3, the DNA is TGTGCCAGCAAATGGATCTCTGGAAACACTGAAGCTTTCTTT.

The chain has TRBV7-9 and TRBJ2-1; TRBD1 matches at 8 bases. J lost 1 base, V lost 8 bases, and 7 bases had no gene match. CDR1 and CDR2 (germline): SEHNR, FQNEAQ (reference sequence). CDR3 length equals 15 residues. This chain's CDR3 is CASGLRGLSYNEQFF. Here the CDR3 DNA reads TGTGCCAGCGGTCTCAGGGGGCTGTCCTACAATGAGCAGTTCTTC. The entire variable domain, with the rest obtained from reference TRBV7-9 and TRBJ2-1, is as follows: DTGVSQNPRHKITKRGQNVTFRCDPISEHNRLYWYRQTLGQGPEFLTYFQNEAQLEKSRLLSDRFSAERPKGSFSTLEIQRTEQGDSAMYLCASGLRGLSYNEQFFGPGTRLTVL.

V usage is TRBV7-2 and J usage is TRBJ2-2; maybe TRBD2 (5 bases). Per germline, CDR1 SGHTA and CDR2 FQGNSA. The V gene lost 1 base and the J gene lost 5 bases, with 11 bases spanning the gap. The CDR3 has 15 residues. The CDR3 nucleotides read TGTGCCAGCAGCTTAGGGGCCCAGCGGACCGGGGAGCTGTTTTTT. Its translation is CASSLGAQRTGELFF.

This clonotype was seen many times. The CDR3 nucleotides read TGTGCCAGCAGGGCCGGGACAGTCTATGGCTACACCTTC. Protein: CASRAGTVYGYTF. The gene calls are TRBV6-1 and TRBJ1-2, with TRBD1 identical over 7 bases. Per the germline V gene, CDR1 is MNHNS and CDR2 is SASEGT. The CDR3 runs to 13 residues. V shed 6 bases and J 4 bases; nucleotides not matched to a gene: 5.

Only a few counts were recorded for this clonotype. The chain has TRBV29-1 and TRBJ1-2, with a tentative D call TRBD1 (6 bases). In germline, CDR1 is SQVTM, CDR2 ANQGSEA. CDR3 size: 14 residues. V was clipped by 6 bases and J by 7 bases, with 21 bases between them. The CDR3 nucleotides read TGCAGCGTGGGGTCCGGGACATATGGAAGTGGCTACACCTTC. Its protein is CSVGSGTYGSGYTF.

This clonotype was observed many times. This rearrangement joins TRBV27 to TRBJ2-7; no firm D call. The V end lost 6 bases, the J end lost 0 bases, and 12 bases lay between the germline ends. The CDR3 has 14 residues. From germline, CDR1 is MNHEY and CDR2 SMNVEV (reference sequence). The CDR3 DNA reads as TGTGCCAGCAGAGGCCGCTTTGACTCCTACGAGCAGTACTTC. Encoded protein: CASRGRFDSYEQYF.

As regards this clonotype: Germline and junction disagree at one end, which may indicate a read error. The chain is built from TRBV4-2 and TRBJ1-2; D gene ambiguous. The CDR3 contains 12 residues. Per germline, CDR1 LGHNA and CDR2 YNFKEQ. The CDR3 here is CAISPGVVCYTF. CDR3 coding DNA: TGTGCCATCAGCCCTGGGGTTGTCTGCTACACCTTC.

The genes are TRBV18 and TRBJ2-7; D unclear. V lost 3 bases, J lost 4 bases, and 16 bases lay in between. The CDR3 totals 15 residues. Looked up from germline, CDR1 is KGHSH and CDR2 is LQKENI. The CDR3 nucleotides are TGTGCCAGCTCACCTTTGGCCGCGCCTAAGTACGAGCAGTACTTC. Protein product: CASSPLAAPKYEQYF.

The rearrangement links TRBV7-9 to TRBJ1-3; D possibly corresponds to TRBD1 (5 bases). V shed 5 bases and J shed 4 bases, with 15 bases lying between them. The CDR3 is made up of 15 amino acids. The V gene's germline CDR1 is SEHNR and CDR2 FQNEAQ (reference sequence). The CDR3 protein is CASSLGDVGGNTIYF. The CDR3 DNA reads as TGTGCCAGCAGCCTAGGGGACGTCGGGGGAAACACCATATATTTT.

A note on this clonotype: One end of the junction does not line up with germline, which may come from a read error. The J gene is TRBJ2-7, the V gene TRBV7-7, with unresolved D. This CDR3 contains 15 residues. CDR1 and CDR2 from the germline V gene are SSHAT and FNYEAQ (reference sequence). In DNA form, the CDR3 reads TGTGCTAGCAGCTTAAGCCCAGGCCCCCTGGACGAGCAGTACTTC. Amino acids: CASSLSPGPLDEQYF.

The CDR3 reads CSARPQVAIHYEQYF. In DNA, the CDR3 is TGCAGTGCTAGACCCCAGGTAGCTATCCACTACGAGCAGTACTTC. This chain uses TRBV20-1 with TRBJ2-7; D is unclear. CDR3 length: 15 residues. Germline CDR1 DFQATT, CDR2 SNEGSKA (reference sequence). The V and J ends lost 2 bases and 3 bases respectively, with 17 bases between them.

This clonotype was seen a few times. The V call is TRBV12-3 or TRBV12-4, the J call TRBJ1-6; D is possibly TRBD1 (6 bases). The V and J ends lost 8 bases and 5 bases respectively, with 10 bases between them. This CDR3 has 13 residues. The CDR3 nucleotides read TGTGCCAGCTCCGGGGGCCATAATTCACCCCTCCACTTT. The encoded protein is CASSGGHNSPLHF.

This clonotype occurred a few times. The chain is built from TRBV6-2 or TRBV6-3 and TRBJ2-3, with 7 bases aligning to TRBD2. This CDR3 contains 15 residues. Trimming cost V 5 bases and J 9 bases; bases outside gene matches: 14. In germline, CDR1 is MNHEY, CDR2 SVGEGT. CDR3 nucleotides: TGTGCCAGCAGTCCTTCTGCGGGAGTGTTCGAGACGCAGTATTTT. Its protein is CASSPSAGVFETQYF.

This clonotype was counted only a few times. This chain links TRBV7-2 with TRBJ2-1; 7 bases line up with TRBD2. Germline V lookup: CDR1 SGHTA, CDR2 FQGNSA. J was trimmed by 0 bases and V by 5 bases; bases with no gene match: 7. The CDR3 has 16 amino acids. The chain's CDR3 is CASSESGVSSYNEQFF. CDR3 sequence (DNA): TGTGCCAGCAGCGAAAGCGGGGTGAGCTCCTACAATGAGCAGTTCTTC.

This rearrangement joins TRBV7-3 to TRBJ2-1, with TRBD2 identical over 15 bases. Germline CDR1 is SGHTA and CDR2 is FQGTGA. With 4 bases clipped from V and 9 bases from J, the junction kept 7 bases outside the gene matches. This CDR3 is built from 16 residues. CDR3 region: CASSSGLAGGGGEQFF. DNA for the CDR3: TGTGCCAGCAGCTCTGGACTAGCGGGAGGGGGAGGTGAGCAGTTCTTC.